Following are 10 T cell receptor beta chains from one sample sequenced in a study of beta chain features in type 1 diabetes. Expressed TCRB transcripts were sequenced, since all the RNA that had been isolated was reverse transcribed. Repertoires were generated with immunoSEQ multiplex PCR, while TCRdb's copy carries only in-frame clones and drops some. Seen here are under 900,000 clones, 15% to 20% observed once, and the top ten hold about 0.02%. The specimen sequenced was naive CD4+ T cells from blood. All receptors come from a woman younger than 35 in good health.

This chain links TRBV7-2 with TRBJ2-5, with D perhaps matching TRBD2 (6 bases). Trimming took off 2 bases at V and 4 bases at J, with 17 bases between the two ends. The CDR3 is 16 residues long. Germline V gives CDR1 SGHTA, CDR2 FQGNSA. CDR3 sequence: CASSLFPGLGLETQYF. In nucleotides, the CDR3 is TGTGCCAGCAGCTTATTTCCGGGACTGGGATTAGAGACCCAGTACTTC.

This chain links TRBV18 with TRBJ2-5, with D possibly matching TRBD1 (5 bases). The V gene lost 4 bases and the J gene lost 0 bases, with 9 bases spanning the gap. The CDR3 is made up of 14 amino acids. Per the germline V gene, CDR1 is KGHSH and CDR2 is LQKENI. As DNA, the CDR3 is TGTGCCAGCTCACTTCAGGGATACCAAGAGACCCAGTACTTC. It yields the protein CASSLQGYQETQYF.

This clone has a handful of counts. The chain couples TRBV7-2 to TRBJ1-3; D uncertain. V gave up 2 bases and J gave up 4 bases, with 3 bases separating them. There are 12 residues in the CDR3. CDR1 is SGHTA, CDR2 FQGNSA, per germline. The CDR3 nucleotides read TGTGCCAGCAGCTTATACGGAAACACCATATATTTT. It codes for CASSLYGNTIYF.

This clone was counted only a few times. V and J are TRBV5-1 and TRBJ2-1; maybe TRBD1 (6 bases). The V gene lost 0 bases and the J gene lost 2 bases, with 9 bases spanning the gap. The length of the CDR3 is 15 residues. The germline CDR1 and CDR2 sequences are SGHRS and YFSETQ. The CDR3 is CASSLESGAYNEQFF. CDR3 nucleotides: TGCGCCAGCAGCTTGGAATCAGGGGCCTACAATGAGCAGTTCTTC.

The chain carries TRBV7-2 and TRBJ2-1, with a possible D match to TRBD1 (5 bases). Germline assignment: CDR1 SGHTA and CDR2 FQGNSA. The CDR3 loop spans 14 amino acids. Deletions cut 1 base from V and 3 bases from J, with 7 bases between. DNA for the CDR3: TGTGCCAGCAGCTTAGGACAGATCTACAATGAGCAGTTCTTC. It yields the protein CASSLGQIYNEQFF.

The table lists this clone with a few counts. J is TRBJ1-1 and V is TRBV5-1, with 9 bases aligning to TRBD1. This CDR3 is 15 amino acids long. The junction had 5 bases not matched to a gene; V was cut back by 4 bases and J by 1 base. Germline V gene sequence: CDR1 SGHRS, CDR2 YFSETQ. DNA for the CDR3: TGCGCCAGCAGCGCCACAGGGGGCAGGAACACTGAAGCTTTCTTT. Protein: CASSATGGRNTEAFF. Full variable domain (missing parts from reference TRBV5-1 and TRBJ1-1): KAGVTQTPRYLIKTRGQQVTLSCSPISGHRSVSWYQQTPGQGLQFLFEYFSETQRNKGNFPGRFSGRQFSNSRSEMNVSTLELGDSALYLCASSATGGRNTEAFFGQGTRLTVV.

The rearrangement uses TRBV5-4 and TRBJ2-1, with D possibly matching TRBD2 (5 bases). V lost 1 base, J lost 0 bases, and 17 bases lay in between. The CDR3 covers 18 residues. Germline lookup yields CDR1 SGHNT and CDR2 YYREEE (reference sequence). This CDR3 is CASSLTFISASSYNEQFF. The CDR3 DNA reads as TGTGCCAGCAGCTTGACCTTTATTAGCGCGAGCTCCTACAATGAGCAGTTCTTC.

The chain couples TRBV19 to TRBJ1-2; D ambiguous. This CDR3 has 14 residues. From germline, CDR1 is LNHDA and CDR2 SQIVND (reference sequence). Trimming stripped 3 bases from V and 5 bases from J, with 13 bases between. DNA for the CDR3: TGTGCCAGTAGTATTGATTGGAGCCGGTATGGCTACACCTTC. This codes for CASSIDWSRYGYTF.

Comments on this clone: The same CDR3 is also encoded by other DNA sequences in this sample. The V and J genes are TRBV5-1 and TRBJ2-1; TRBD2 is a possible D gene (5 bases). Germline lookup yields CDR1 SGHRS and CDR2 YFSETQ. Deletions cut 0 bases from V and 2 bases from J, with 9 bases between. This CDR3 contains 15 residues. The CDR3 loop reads CASSLVAGPYNEQFF. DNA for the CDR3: TGCGCCAGCAGCTTGGTCGCGGGTCCCTACAATGAGCAGTTCTTC.

CDR3 nucleotide sequence: TGTGCAACCACCGGGACAGAGACCTACGAGCAGTACTTC. Translating gives CATTGTETYEQYF. The V gene is TRBV10-3, the J gene TRBJ2-7; 7 positions match TRBD1. Germline V gene sequence: CDR1 ENHRY, CDR2 SYGVKD. This CDR3 spans 13 amino acids.